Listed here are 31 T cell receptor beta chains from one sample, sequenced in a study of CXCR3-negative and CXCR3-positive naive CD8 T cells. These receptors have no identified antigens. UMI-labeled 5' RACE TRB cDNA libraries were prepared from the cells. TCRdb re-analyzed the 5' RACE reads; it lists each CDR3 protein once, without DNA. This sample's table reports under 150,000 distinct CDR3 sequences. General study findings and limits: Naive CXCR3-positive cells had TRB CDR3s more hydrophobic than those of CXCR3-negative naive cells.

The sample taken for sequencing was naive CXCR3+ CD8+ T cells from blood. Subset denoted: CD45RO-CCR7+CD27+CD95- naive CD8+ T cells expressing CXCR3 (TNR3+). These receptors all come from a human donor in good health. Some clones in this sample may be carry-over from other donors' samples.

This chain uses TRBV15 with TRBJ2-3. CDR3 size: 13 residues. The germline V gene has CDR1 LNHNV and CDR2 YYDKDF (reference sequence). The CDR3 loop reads CATSRDHTDTQYF.

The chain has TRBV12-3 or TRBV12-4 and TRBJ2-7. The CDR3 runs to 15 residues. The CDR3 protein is CASSLSQASSYEQYF.

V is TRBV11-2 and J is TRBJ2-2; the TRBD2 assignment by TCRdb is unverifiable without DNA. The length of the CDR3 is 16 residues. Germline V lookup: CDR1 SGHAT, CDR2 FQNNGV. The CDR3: CASSSYRGSSAGELFF.

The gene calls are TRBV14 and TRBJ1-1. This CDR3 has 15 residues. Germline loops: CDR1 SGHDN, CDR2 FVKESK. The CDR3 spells CASSHTTPSDTEAFF.

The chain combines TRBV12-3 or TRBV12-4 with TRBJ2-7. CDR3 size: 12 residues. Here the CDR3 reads CASSAHRYEQYF.

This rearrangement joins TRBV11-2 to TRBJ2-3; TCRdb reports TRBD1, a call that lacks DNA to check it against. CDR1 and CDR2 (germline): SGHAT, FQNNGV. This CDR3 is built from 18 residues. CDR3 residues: CASSPRDRNAGGTDTQYF.

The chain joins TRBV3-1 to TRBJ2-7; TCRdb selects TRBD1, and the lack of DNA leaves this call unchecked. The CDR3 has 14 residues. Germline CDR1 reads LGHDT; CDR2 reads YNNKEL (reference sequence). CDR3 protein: CASSDGTYAYEQYF.

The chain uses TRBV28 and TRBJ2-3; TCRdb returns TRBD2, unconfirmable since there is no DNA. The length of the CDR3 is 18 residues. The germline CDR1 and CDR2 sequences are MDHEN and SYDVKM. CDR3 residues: CASSDSPPTSGRSDTQYF. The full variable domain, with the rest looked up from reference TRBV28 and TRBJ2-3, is DVKVTQSSRYLVKRTGEKVFLECVQDMDHENMFWYRQDPGLGLRLIYFSYDVKMKEKGDIPEGYSVSREKKERFSLILESASTNQTSMYLCASSDSPPTSGRSDTQYFGPGTRLTVL.

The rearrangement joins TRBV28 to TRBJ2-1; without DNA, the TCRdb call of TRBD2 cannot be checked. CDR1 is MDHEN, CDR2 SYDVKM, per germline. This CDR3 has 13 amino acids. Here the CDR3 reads CASSSRREDEQFF.

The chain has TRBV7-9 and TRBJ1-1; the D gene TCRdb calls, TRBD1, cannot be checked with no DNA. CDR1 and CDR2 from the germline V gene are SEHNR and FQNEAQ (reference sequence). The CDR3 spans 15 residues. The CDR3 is CASCSLVGQGTEAFF.

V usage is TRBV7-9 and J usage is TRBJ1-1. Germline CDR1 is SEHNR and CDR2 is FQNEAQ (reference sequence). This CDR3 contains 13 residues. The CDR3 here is CASSGSLNTEAFF.

CDR3: CASSFRAGEWSDTQYF. V gene TRBV28 combines with J gene TRBJ2-3; as DNA is missing, the TRBD1 call by TCRdb cannot be tested. The CDR3 has 16 amino acids. Per germline, CDR1 MDHEN and CDR2 SYDVKM.

The CDR3: CASSLLGGGSGANVLTF. This chain uses TRBV27 with TRBJ2-6; the TCRdb call, TRBD1, lacks DNA for checking. CDR1 is MNHEY, CDR2 SMNVEV, per germline (reference sequence). The CDR3 runs to 17 residues.

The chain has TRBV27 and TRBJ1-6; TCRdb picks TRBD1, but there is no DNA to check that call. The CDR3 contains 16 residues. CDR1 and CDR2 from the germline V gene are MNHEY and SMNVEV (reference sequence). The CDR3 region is CASSLAPTVYNSPLHF.

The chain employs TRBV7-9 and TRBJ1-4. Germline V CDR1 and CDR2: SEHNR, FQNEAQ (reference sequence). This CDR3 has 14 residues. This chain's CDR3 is CASSYPRTNEKLFF.

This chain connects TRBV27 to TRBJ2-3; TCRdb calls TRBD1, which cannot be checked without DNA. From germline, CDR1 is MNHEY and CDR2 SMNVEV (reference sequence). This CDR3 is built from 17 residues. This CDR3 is CASSFLSKWTNTDTQYF.

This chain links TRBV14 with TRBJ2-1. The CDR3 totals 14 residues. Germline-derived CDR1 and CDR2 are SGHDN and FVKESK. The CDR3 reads CASSQDGSYNEQFF.

CDR3 residues: CASSQSLVGSYNEQFF. The chain carries TRBV7-3 and TRBJ2-1; TCRdb's D call, TRBD2, is unchecked because there is no DNA. This CDR3 region has 16 residues. Germline loops: CDR1 SGHTA, CDR2 FQGTGA.

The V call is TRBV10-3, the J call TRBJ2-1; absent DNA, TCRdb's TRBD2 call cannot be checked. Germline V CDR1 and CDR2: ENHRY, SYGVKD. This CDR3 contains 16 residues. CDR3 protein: CAISESILAGNNEQFF.

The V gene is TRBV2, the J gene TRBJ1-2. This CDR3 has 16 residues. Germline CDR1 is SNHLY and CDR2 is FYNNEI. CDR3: CASSIFLAISNYGYTF.

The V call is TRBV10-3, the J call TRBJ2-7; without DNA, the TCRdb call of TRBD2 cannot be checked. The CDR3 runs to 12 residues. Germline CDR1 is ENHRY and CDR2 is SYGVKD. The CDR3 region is CATLDGSYEQYF.

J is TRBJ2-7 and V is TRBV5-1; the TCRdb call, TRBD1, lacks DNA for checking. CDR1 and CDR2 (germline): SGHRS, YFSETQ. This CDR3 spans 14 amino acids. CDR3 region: CASSPWDSVYGQYF. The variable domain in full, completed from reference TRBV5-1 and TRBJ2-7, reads KAGVTQTPRYLIKTRGQQVTLSCSPISGHRSVSWYQQTPGQGLQFLFEYFSETQRNKGNFPGRFSGRQFSNSRSEMNVSTLELGDSALYLCASSPWDSVYGQYFGPGTRLTVT.

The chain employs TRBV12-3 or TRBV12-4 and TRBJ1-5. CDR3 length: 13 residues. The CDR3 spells CASGLEGNQPQHF.

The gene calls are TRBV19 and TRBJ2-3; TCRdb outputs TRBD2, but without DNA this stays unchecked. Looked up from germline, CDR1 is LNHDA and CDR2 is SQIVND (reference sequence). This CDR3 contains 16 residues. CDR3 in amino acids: CASSNRLAESTDTQYF.

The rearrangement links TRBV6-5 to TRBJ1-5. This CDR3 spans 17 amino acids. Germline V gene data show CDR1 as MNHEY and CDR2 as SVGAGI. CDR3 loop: CASSSRWDGGSNQPQHF.

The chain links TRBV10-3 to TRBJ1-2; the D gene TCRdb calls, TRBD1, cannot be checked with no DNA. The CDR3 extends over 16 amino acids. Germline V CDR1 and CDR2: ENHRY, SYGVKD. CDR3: CAINLALMGMIYGYTF.

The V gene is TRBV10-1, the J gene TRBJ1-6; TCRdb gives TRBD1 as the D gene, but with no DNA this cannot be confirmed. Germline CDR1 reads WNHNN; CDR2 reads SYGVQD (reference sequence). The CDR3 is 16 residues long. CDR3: CASSGTGELYNSPLHF.

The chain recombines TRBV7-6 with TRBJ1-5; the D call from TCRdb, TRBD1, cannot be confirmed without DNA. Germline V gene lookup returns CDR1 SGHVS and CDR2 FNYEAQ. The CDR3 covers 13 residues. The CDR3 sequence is CASSRGRYQPQHF. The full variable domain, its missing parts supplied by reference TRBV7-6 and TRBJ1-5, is GAGVSQSPRYKVTKRGQDVALRCDPISGHVSLYWYRQALGQGPEFLTYFNYEAQQDKSGLPNDRFSAERPEGSISTLTIQRTEQRDSAMYRCASSRGRYQPQHFGDGTRLSIL.

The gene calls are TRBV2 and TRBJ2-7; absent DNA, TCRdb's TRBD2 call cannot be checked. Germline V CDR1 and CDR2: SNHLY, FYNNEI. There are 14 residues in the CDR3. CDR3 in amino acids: CASSDPRLEDEQYF.

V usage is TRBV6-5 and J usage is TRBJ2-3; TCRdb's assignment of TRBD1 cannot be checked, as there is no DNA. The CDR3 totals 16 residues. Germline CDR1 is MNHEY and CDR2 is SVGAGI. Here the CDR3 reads CASKNSQGTSTDTQYF.

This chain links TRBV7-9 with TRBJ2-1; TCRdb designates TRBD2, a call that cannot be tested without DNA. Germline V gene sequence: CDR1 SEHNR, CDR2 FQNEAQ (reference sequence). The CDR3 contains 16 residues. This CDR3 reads CASSLTSGPPYNEQFF.